Each of the 13 T cell receptor beta chains below was sequenced from the same sample in a study of regulatory T cells in long-lasting Graves disease (dated by TCRdb to about 2021). Preparation of the library involved multiplex PCR. TCRdb names Illumina HiSeq 4000 as the instrument used. To build TCR beta libraries, CDR3 regions were amplified by Arm-PCR using iRepertoire HTBI primers. In TCRdb, the public reads were trimmed at Q25 with fastp and aligned with MiXCR, with productive beta chains retained. For every CDR3 protein sequence, its rows merge into one entry that carries the most common genes and DNA. A total of 300,000 to 400,000 distinct CDR3 sequences appear in this sample, 16% of them only once. The top ten hold around 27% of the sample. The time point tag for this specimen amounts to: newly diagnosed GD, antithyroid drugs for less than 3 months. For both TCR sequencing and RNA sequencing, RNA was extracted from PBMCs using TRIzol.

The same sample was also studied in work on T cells in Graves' hyperthyroidism and ophthalmopathy.

Material: peripheral blood mononuclear cells (PBMCs), obtained at new diagnosis, from a patient treated with antithyroid drugs. The receptors derive from a man in his forties with Graves disease. Donor details come from another sample of the same person, matched by shared clones.

This clonotype was seen repeatedly, ten times or more. V usage is TRBV10-3 and J usage is TRBJ1-2; tentatively, D is TRBD1 (5 bases). Between the trimmed V and J ends, which lost 0 bases and 4 bases, there was a span of 9 bases. CDR1 is ENHRY and CDR2 is SYGVKD in the germline V gene. The CDR3 is 14 amino acids. The CDR3 reads CAISESTAPYGYTF. The CDR3 DNA reads TGTGCCATCAGTGAGTCGACAGCTCCCTATGGCTACACCTTC.

Many counts were recorded for this clonotype. The chain is built from TRBV6-2 or TRBV6-3 and TRBJ2-5; D is undetermined. Germline V gene lookup returns CDR1 MNHEY and CDR2 SVGEGT. The ends were cut back, 9 bases at V and 4 bases at J, with 12 bases in the middle. CDR3 size: 12 residues. The CDR3 is CASCNFGETQYF. Written as DNA, the CDR3 is TGTGCCAGTTGCAACTTTGGAGAGACCCAGTACTTC.

This clonotype was counted ten times or more. The gene calls are TRBV6-4 and TRBJ1-1; D possibly corresponds to TRBD1 (5 bases). The CDR3 covers 14 residues. Germline CDR1 is MRHNA and CDR2 is SNTAGT. The ends were cut back, 8 bases at V and 3 bases at J, with 16 bases in the middle. Here the CDR3 reads CASDRDRTDTEAFF. In DNA form, the CDR3 reads TGTGCCAGCGATAGGGACCGCACGGACACTGAAGCTTTCTTT.

The J gene is TRBJ1-2, the V gene TRBV19; D is possibly TRBD1 (6 bases). Germline CDR1 is LNHDA and CDR2 is SQIVND (reference sequence). This CDR3 contains 13 residues. V dropped 7 bases and J dropped 4 bases, with 13 bases sitting between them. The CDR3 region is CASKGGRGYGYTF. The CDR3 DNA is TGTGCCAGTAAGGGCGGCAGGGGCTATGGCTACACCTTC. The variable domain in full, with the rest retrieved from reference TRBV19 and TRBJ1-2, is DGGITQSPKYLFRKEGQNVTLSCEQNLNHDAMYWYRQDPGQGLRLIYYSQIVNDFQKGDIAEGYSVSREKKESFPLTVTSAQKNPTAFYLCASKGGRGYGYTFGSGTRLTVV.

The V gene is TRBV20-1, the J gene TRBJ1-2, with D uncertain. V shed 3 bases and J shed 8 bases, with 22 bases lying between them. This CDR3 comprises 15 residues. Germline values: CDR1 DFQATT, CDR2 SNEGSKA (reference sequence). The CDR3: CSASGSGCGLRGYTF. CDR3 DNA sequence: TGCAGTGCTAGTGGGTCGGGCTGTGGCTTGCGGGGCTACACCTTC.

In this sample, this clonotype turned up a few times. V gene TRBV6-1 combines with J gene TRBJ1-5; a possible D gene is TRBD1 (5 bases). CDR3 length: 15 amino acids. V lost 5 bases to trimming and J lost 4 bases, with 15 bases between them. Germline CDR1 and CDR2: MNHNS and SASEGT. The CDR3 sequence is CASSPRGSLNQPQHF. The CDR3 DNA is TGTGCCAGCAGTCCACGGGGCTCTCTGAATCAGCCCCAGCATTTT.

In its sample, this clonotype was seen once. This could be a read error, since a much larger clone is one nucleotide away. The rearrangement links TRBV2 to TRBJ2-5; D gene uncertain. Trimming removed 8 bases from V and 7 bases from J, with 11 bases in between. This CDR3 spans 11 amino acids. Germline V gene data show CDR1 as SNHLY and CDR2 as FYNNEI. DNA for the CDR3: TGTGCCAGCTCCTTCCGCGGGACCCAGTACTTC. It is translated as CASSFRGTQYF.

Ten or more counts support this clonotype. V gene TRBV3-1 combines with J gene TRBJ2-1, with D perhaps matching TRBD1 or TRBD2 (5 bases each). This CDR3 region has 15 residues. The V end was cut by 1 base, the J end by 8 bases, with 15 bases between. Per germline, CDR1 LGHDT and CDR2 YNNKEL (reference sequence). In DNA, the CDR3 is TGTGCCAGCAGCCAAGTATGGCATCGGGGCCATGAGCAGTTCTTC. Translating gives CASSQVWHRGHEQFF.

This clonotype was picked up many times. The J gene is TRBJ2-5, the V gene TRBV6-1, with a possible D match to TRBD2 (6 bases). Germline V lookup: CDR1 MNHNS, CDR2 SASEGT. The V gene lost 6 bases and the J gene lost 4 bases, with 18 bases spanning the gap. This CDR3 is 15 amino acids long. In nucleotides, the CDR3 is TGTGCCAGCAGGGATGGCGGAGTGGGGGGAGAGACCCAGTACTTC. Its protein is CASRDGGVGGETQYF.

V is TRBV5-1 and J is TRBJ1-4; 9 bases line up with TRBD1. Germline values: CDR1 SGHRS, CDR2 YFSETQ. With 4 bases clipped from V and 8 bases from J, the junction kept 6 bases outside the gene matches. The CDR3 consists of 14 residues. The CDR3 spells CASSDGTGFEKLFF. For the CDR3, the DNA is TGCGCCAGCAGCGACGGGACAGGGTTCGAAAAACTGTTTTTT.

This clonotype was seen at least ten times. The chain combines TRBV11-2 with TRBJ2-2; no clear D. The CDR3 is made up of 16 amino acids. Trimming shortened V by 3 bases and J by 0 bases, and 11 bases separated the two germline ends. Germline V CDR1 and CDR2: SGHAT, FQNNGV. The CDR3 region is CASSFQFPANTGELFF. The DNA for the CDR3 is TGTGCCAGCAGCTTTCAATTCCCCGCGAACACCGGGGAGCTGTTTTTT.

The chain couples TRBV7-2 to TRBJ2-3; 7 positions agree with TRBD2. V was pared by 2 bases and J by 6 bases, with 14 bases of the junction left unmatched. Germline values: CDR1 SGHTA, CDR2 FQGNSA. This CDR3 comprises 17 residues. The CDR3 DNA reads TGTGCCAGCAGCTTATTAGCCCTATCAGCGGGAACTGATACGCAGTATTTT. This sequence encodes CASSLLALSAGTDTQYF.

This clonotype was seen many times. V is TRBV6-1 and J is TRBJ2-3; TRBD2 matches 8 bases. This CDR3 region has 14 residues. CDR1 MNHNS and CDR2 SASEGT come from the germline V gene. J lost 4 bases, V lost 6 bases, and 6 bases had no gene match. CDR3 protein: CASSGGADADTQYF. The CDR3 DNA reads as TGTGCCAGCAGCGGGGGGGCAGACGCAGATACGCAGTATTTT.